What follows is one T cell receptor beta chain and its context. Its target is not known. The assay was run at survey level. Samples were sequenced at Survey level, maximum 500,000 reads. Clones were sequenced by immunoSEQ multiplex PCR, and TCRdb holds only the in-frame ones, with some missing. The data show about 32,000 clones, around 82% seen once. The data were obtained in a study of pediatric ulcerative colitis. From germline, CDR1 is LNHNV and CDR2 YYDKDF (reference sequence). CDR3 length equals 17 residues. Trimming removed 0 bases at V and 0 bases at J, with 9 bases between. General study points: In rectum, acute severe colitis had expanded clones and less diversity.

The TCR was taken from a boy between 5 and 17 years old with severe ulcerative colitis. Material: blood. This chain uses TRBV15 with TRBJ1-6; D gene ambiguous. The CDR3 spells CATSRERSSSYNSPLHF. The CDR3, as DNA: TGTGCCACCAGCAGAGAAAGATCAAGCTCCTATAATTCACCCCTCCACTTT.